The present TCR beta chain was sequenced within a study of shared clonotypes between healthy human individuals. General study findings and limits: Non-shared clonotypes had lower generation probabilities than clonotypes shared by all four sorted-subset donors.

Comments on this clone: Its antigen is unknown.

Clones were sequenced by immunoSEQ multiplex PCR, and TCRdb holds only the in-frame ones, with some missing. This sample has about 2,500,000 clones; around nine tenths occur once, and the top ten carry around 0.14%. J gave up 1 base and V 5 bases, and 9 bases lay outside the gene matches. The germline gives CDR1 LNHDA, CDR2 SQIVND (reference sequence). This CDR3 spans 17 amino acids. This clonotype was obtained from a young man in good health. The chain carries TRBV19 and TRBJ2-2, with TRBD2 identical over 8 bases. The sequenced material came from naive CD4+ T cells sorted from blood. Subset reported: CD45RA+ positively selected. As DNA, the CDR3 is TGTGCCAGTAGTCCCCTACTAGCGGAAAAGAACACCGGGGAGCTGTTTTTT. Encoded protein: CASSPLLAEKNTGELFF.